These 28 T cell receptor beta chains were sequenced from one sample in a study of shared clonotypes between healthy human individuals. It was CD45RO-negative cells, positively selected for CCR7, that made up naive CD8 cells, with terminally differentiated effector memory CD45RA+ cells excluded. Measured with immunoSEQ multiplex PCR; TCRdb has only the in-frame clones, and not every one. The data contain nearly 600,000 clones, roughly 95% of them seen just once; the ten biggest clones take up over 0.09%. The sample comprised naive CD8+ T cells sorted from blood. These receptors were collected from a woman aged 25 to 39 in good health.

The chain carries TRBV15 and TRBJ2-1, with TRBD2 as a possible D gene (6 bases). The CDR3 spans 16 residues. The germline V gene has CDR1 LNHNV and CDR2 YYDKDF (reference sequence). V lost 2 bases and J 0 bases, leaving 11 bases between the germline ends. This CDR3 is CATSRIPGDSYNEQFF. Written as DNA, the CDR3 is TGTGCCACCAGCAGAATTCCGGGAGACTCCTACAATGAGCAGTTCTTC.

The CDR3 region is CASRTSGYEQYF. Written as DNA, the CDR3 is TGTGCCAGCCGGACTAGCGGGTACGAGCAGTACTTC. V is TRBV6-5 and J is TRBJ2-7; 11 nucleotides align to TRBD2. This CDR3 comprises 12 residues. The germline V gene has CDR1 MNHEY and CDR2 SVGAGI. The V gene end was trimmed by 8 bases and the J gene end by 4 bases; junction bases not matched to a gene: 1.

The J gene is TRBJ1-2, the V gene TRBV28; 9 positions agree with TRBD1. The ends lost 7 bases at V and 0 bases at J; junction bases unmatched: 15. Germline CDR1 reads MDHEN; CDR2 reads SYDVKM. The CDR3 is 18 amino acids. CDR3 nucleotide sequence: TGTGCCAGCAATCCATACGGGGACAGGGATTTACCTAACTATGGCTACACCTTC. This encodes CASNPYGDRDLPNYGYTF.

The V call is TRBV5-1, the J call TRBJ1-1, with D possibly TRBD1 on 5 matching bases. From germline, CDR1 is SGHRS and CDR2 YFSETQ. Trimming took 1 base from V and 0 from J, leaving 13 bases between them. The CDR3 extends over 16 amino acids. The CDR3 is CASSLSRGYMNTEAFF. In nucleotides, the CDR3 is TGCGCCAGCAGCTTGTCTAGGGGATACATGAACACTGAAGCTTTCTTT.

The chain has TRBV4-1 and TRBJ1-6; D might be TRBD1 (5 bases). The V gene lost 0 bases and the J gene lost 4 bases, with 10 bases spanning the gap. Germline CDR1 reads MGHRA; CDR2 reads YSYEKL. This CDR3 contains 16 residues. For the CDR3, the DNA is TGCGCCAGCAGCCAAGAGGGGGAGAGTTATAATTCACCCCTCCACTTT. This encodes CASSQEGESYNSPLHF.

The chain employs TRBV5-6 and TRBJ1-2, with D hard to call. Trimming removed 2 bases from V and 1 base from J, with 9 bases in between. CDR1 and CDR2 (germline): SGHDT, YYEEEE. The CDR3 sequence is 14 residues long. CDR3 DNA: TGTGCCAGCAGCTTTAGAGCCAGTAACTATGGCTACACCTTC. It specifies CASSFRASNYGYTF.

This clone was seen once. The V and J genes are TRBV28 and TRBJ2-7; 7 bases fit TRBD2. The length of the CDR3 is 14 residues. The trim removed 3 bases at V and 3 bases at J, leaving 5 bases unmatched. Germline V CDR1 and CDR2: MDHEN, SYDVKM. The CDR3 nucleotides read TGTGCCAGCAGTTTTGGGGAGCGGGGCTACGAGCAGTACTTC. Translating it yields CASSFGERGYEQYF.

V gene TRBV4-2 combines with J gene TRBJ2-5; maybe TRBD2 (7 bases). The J call may be faulty, since TRBJ2-7 better matches the DNA end. The length of the CDR3 is 15 residues. Germline-derived CDR1 and CDR2 are LGHNA and YNFKEQ. The DNA of the CDR3 is TGTGCCAGCAGCGCCCAGGGAGGGGGCTCCTACGAGCAGTACTTC. The encoded protein is CASSAQGGGSYEQYF.

The chain links TRBV7-9 to TRBJ2-7; D might be TRBD1 or TRBD2, each matching 5 bases. In germline, CDR1 is SEHNR, CDR2 FQNEAQ (reference sequence). This CDR3 has 12 residues. V gave up 1 base and J gave up 10 bases, with 11 bases separating them. The CDR3: CASSLEGPFQYF. DNA for the CDR3: TGTGCCAGCAGCTTAGAGGGACCCTTTCAGTACTTC.

This chain uses TRBV27 with TRBJ2-7; 7 bases align to TRBD1. The CDR3 sequence is 15 residues long. CDR1 MNHEY and CDR2 SMNVEV come from the germline V gene (reference sequence). With 3 bases clipped from V and 2 bases from J, the junction kept 7 bases outside the gene matches. CDR3 bases: TGTGCCAGCAGTTTTTCATCGGGACAGCCCTACGAGCAGTACTTC. Translated: CASSFSSGQPYEQYF.

The chain employs TRBV27 and TRBJ1-6; 8 bases line up with TRBD1. The CDR3 covers 15 residues. V was pared by 3 bases and J by 10 bases, with 8 bases of the junction left unmatched. Germline loops: CDR1 MNHEY, CDR2 SMNVEV (reference sequence). CDR3 loop: CASSFSGTGYSPLHF. The CDR3 coding sequence is TGTGCCAGCAGTTTTTCCGGGACAGGCTACTCACCCCTCCACTTT.

The chain carries TRBV13 and TRBJ1-1; a possible D gene is TRBD1 (6 bases). V was cut by 4 bases and J by 5 bases, with 11 bases left in between. The germline V gene has CDR1 PRHDT and CDR2 FYEKMQ (reference sequence). The length of the CDR3 is 13 residues. CDR3: CASSWAGATEAFF. As DNA, the CDR3 is TGTGCCAGCAGCTGGGCGGGGGCTACTGAAGCTTTCTTT.

The gene calls are TRBV4-1 and TRBJ1-5, with a weak D call TRBD1 (6 bases). V lost 2 bases to trimming and J lost 2 bases, with 13 bases between them. Germline V gene lookup returns CDR1 MGHRA and CDR2 YSYEKL. CDR3 length: 16 amino acids. This CDR3 reads CASSQNLQGGNQPQHF. Written as DNA, the CDR3 is TGCGCCAGCAGCCAAAATCTACAGGGCGGCAATCAGCCCCAGCATTTT.

V and J are TRBV11-2 and TRBJ2-7, with TRBD2 as a possible D gene (5 bases). Trimming cost V 6 bases and J 7 bases, with 22 bases left between them. CDR3 length: 15 amino acids. CDR1 is SGHAT, CDR2 FQNNGV, per germline. This CDR3 is CASSPPVAGRDEQYF. As DNA, the CDR3 is TGTGCCAGCAGTCCTCCGGTGGCAGGCCGGGATGAGCAGTACTTC.

This rearrangement joins TRBV7-6 to TRBJ2-7; a possible D gene is TRBD2 (5 bases). The length of the CDR3 is 13 residues. Trimming removed 0 bases from V and 3 bases from J, with 6 bases in between. Germline values: CDR1 SGHVS, CDR2 FNYEAQ. CDR3 sequence: CASSLARDYEQYF. DNA of the CDR3: TGTGCCAGCAGCTTAGCGAGGGACTACGAGCAGTACTTC.

The gene calls are TRBV6-1 and TRBJ2-5; tentatively, D is TRBD2 (6 bases). V was cut by 1 base and J by 11 bases, with 20 bases left in between. The CDR3 is 15 amino acids. Germline loops: CDR1 MNHNS, CDR2 SASEGT. The DNA of the CDR3 is TGTGCCAGCAGTGAAGTTTCAGAGGGTACGGGAGAGCAGTACTTC. Protein: CASSEVSEGTGEQYF.

This sequence joins TRBV9 and TRBJ2-2; 12 nucleotides align to TRBD2. Germline CDR1 reads SGDLS; CDR2 reads YYNGEE. V lost 3 bases and J lost 1; bases outside the gene matches: 7. CDR3 length: 18 residues. CDR3 sequence reads: CASSAALAGGLNTGELFF. The CDR3 coding sequence is TGTGCCAGCAGCGCCGCACTAGCGGGAGGATTGAACACCGGGGAGCTGTTTTTT. The complete variable domain, with remaining parts taken from reference TRBV9 and TRBJ2-2, reads DSGVTQTPKHLITATGQRVTLRCSPRSGDLSVYWYQQSLDQGLQFLIQYYNGEERAKGNILERFSAQQFPDLHSELNLSSLELGDSALYFCASSAALAGGLNTGELFFGEGSRLTVL.

This chain connects TRBV7-9 to TRBJ1-1, with a tentative D call TRBD1 (6 bases). Looked up from germline, CDR1 is SEHNR and CDR2 is FQNEAQ (reference sequence). CDR3 length: 14 amino acids. Trimming cost V 3 bases and J 6 bases, with 14 bases left between them. CDR3 amino acids: CASSLSQGIPEAFF. The CDR3, as DNA: TGTGCCAGCAGCTTGAGTCAGGGGATCCCTGAAGCTTTCTTT.

The rearrangement joins TRBV19 to TRBJ1-1; 7 bases are a match to TRBD1. The CDR3 runs to 16 residues. V was pared by 2 bases and J by 4 bases, with 10 bases of the junction left unmatched. The germline CDR1 and CDR2 sequences are LNHDA and SQIVND (reference sequence). CDR3: CASSIPIDREGTEAFF. DNA for the CDR3: TGTGCCAGTAGTATACCAATCGACAGGGAGGGCACTGAAGCTTTCTTT.

The chain carries TRBV7-7 and TRBJ2-3; 13 bases agree with TRBD2. The V and J ends lost 4 bases and 4 bases, in that order; junction bases with no gene match: 8. This CDR3 is 17 amino acids long. The germline gives CDR1 SSHAT, CDR2 FNYEAQ (reference sequence). The CDR3 region is CASSSGLAGAQADTQYF. The CDR3 coding sequence is TGTGCCAGCAGCTCTGGACTAGCGGGAGCCCAGGCAGATACGCAGTATTTT.

The chain joins TRBV28 to TRBJ2-7, with D perhaps matching TRBD2 (6 bases). There are 15 residues in the CDR3. V was cut by 0 bases and J by 5 bases, with 14 bases left in between. Germline V gene data show CDR1 as MDHEN and CDR2 as SYDVKM. The CDR3 region has the DNA TGTGCCAGCAGTTTATGGGGCAGGGAGGCCAACGAGCAGTACTTC. Protein: CASSLWGREANEQYF.

The V gene is TRBV6-1, the J gene TRBJ2-7, with a possible D match to TRBD2 (6 bases). Germline V gene sequence: CDR1 MNHNS, CDR2 SASEGT. V was clipped by 7 bases and J by 3 bases, with 10 bases between them. CDR3 length: 12 residues. The CDR3 region is CASKGDFYEQYF. In DNA, the CDR3 is TGTGCCAGCAAAGGGGACTTCTACGAGCAGTACTTC.

The V call is TRBV10-3, the J call TRBJ2-7, with D possibly TRBD2 on 5 matching bases. CDR3 size: 13 residues. Germline V gene lookup returns CDR1 ENHRY and CDR2 SYGVKD. The V end lost 4 bases, the J end lost 7 bases, and 14 bases lay between the germline ends. In DNA form, the CDR3 reads TGTGCCATCAGTGTCGACGGAGGAGTGGAGCAGTACTTC. Translation gives CAISVDGGVEQYF.

This clone was picked up one time. The V gene is TRBV5-4, the J gene TRBJ2-7; no clear D gene. The CDR3 runs 11 residues. Between the trimmed V and J ends, which lost 4 bases and 3 bases, there was a span of 5 bases. Looked up from germline, CDR1 is SGHNT and CDR2 is YYREEE (reference sequence). In nucleotides, the CDR3 is TGTGCCAGCAGCACATACTACGAGCAGTACTTC. Translated: CASSTYYEQYF. Complete variable domain (other parts from reference TRBV5-4 and TRBJ2-7): ETGVTQSPTHLIKTRGQQVTLRCSSQSGHNTVSWYQQALGQGPQFIFQYYREEENGRGNFPPRFSGLQFPNYSSELNVNALELDDSALYLCASSTYYEQYFGPGTRLTVT.

This clone was seen only once. The chain joins TRBV13 to TRBJ2-2; D is undetermined. Trimming removed 5 bases from V and 2 bases from J, with 3 bases in between. Per germline, CDR1 PRHDT and CDR2 FYEKMQ (reference sequence). This CDR3 has 12 residues. The CDR3 DNA sequence: TGTGCCAGCAGCATAAACACCGGGGAGCTGTTTTTT. Translation gives CASSINTGELFF.

This chain uses TRBV6-5 with TRBJ1-1; the D is unclear. CDR3 size: 13 residues. Germline CDR1 and CDR2: MNHEY and SVGAGI. The V end lost 8 bases, the J end lost 4 bases, and 14 bases lay between the germline ends. CDR3: CASSGPGATEAFF. The CDR3 nucleotides read TGTGCCAGCTCTGGGCCTGGCGCCACTGAAGCTTTCTTT.

This chain links TRBV30 with TRBJ1-1; TRBD1 is a possible D gene (5 bases). Germline V gene sequence: CDR1 GTSNPN, CDR2 SVGIG (reference sequence). This CDR3 region has 14 residues. Deletions cut 5 bases from V and 1 base from J, with 14 bases between. The CDR3 coding sequence is TGTGCCTGGGGACCTGACAGCAAGAACACTGAAGCTTTCTTT. Translation: CAWGPDSKNTEAFF.

This clone was recorded only once. The V and J genes are TRBV29-1 and TRBJ1-2; 9 bases map to TRBD1. CDR1 is SQVTM, CDR2 ANQGSEA, per germline. This CDR3 has 12 residues. Trimming cost V 6 bases and J 8 bases; bases outside gene matches: 7. The DNA of the CDR3 is TGCAGCGTACCGACAGGGGGAGGCGGCTACACCTTC. Its protein is CSVPTGGGGYTF.